One and the same sample provided the 23 T cell receptor beta chains below, sequenced in a study of T cells in localized non-small cell lung cancer. Libraries were prepared by immunoSEQ multiplex PCR; TCRdb keeps only in-frame clonotypes and omits some of them. The table includes about 46,000 clones, 81% detected once. Material: peripheral blood mononuclear cells, obtained before any cancer treatment. Receptors were obtained from a man aged 35-75 years with stage III lung adenocarcinoma.

V is TRBV19 and J is TRBJ2-7, with a tentative D call TRBD1 (6 bases). The CDR3 is made up of 15 amino acids. V shed 3 bases and J shed 3 bases, with 15 bases lying between them. Germline V gene data show CDR1 as LNHDA and CDR2 as SQIVND (reference sequence). The CDR3 region has the DNA TGTGCCAGTAGTATCACCGGACAGAGTCTCTACGAGCAGTACTTC. It yields the protein CASSITGQSLYEQYF.

This clone was counted once. The CDR3 coding sequence is TGTGCCAGCACTTCTATACAGAGTACAATAGACAATGAGCAGTTCTTC. It encodes CASTSIQSTIDNEQFF. The rearrangement links TRBV27 to TRBJ2-1, with unresolved D. V lost 7 bases and J 5 bases, leaving 21 bases between the germline ends. The length of the CDR3 is 16 residues. Germline CDR1 is MNHEY and CDR2 is SMNVEV (reference sequence).

V is TRBV5-6 and J is TRBJ2-1; D remains unclear. Deletions cut 4 bases from V and 3 bases from J, with 5 bases between. This CDR3 is 12 amino acids long. Germline V gene lookup returns CDR1 SGHDT and CDR2 YYEEEE. This chain's CDR3 is CASSLDYNEQFF. The DNA of the CDR3 is TGTGCCAGCAGCCTGGACTACAATGAGCAGTTCTTC.

The chain uses TRBV6-5 and TRBJ1-2; 9 bases map to TRBD1. Germline-derived CDR1 and CDR2 are MNHEY and SVGAGI. The CDR3 totals 16 residues. The V and J ends lost 0 bases and 7 bases, in that order; junction bases with no gene match: 9. The CDR3 sequence: CASSYSSAQGALGYTF. CDR3 sequence (DNA): TGTGCCAGCAGTTACTCATCCGCACAGGGGGCTCTTGGCTACACCTTC.

The chain has TRBV25-1 and TRBJ2-5; possibly TRBD1 or TRBD2 for D (6 bases each). Germline V lookup: CDR1 MGHDK, CDR2 SYGVNS. Trimming pared 3 bases from V and 5 bases from J, leaving 16 bases between. The CDR3 totals 15 residues. This CDR3 is CASSDLGGGPETQYF. The CDR3, as DNA: TGTGCCAGCAGTGACCTAGGAGGGGGGCCGGAGACCCAGTACTTC.

This rearrangement joins TRBV19 to TRBJ1-1; no clear D. The germline gives CDR1 LNHDA, CDR2 SQIVND (reference sequence). This CDR3 is 13 amino acids long. The V end was cut by 5 bases, the J end by 0 bases, with 7 bases between. The CDR3 loop is CASSVSMNTEAFF. For the CDR3, the DNA is TGTGCCAGTAGTGTTTCAATGAACACTGAAGCTTTCTTT.

The J gene is TRBJ1-2, the V gene TRBV6-6; weak D call: TRBD1 (5 bases). CDR1 is MNHNY, CDR2 SVGAGI, per germline (reference sequence). Trimming took 0 bases from V and 6 from J, leaving 17 bases between them. This CDR3 comprises 16 residues. The CDR3: CASSYSDRLSLHGYTF. CDR3 DNA sequence: TGTGCCAGCAGTTACTCAGACAGACTATCGTTACATGGCTACACCTTC.

The rearrangement links TRBV19 to TRBJ1-5, with TRBD1 as a possible D gene (6 bases). The V gene lost 0 bases and the J gene lost 1 base, with 13 bases spanning the gap. This CDR3 region has 17 residues. Germline V lookup: CDR1 LNHDA, CDR2 SQIVND (reference sequence). CDR3 bases: TGTGCCAGTAGTATAGACAGGGGCACACCGAGCAATCAGCCCCAGCATTTT. Amino acid sequence: CASSIDRGTPSNQPQHF.

The CDR3 DNA sequence: TGTGCCAGCAGCCCCTCATCCAGGGTAACTGAAGCTTTCTTT. Its translation is CASSPSSRVTEAFF. The V and J genes are TRBV9 and TRBJ1-1; TRBD1 is a possible D gene (5 bases). This CDR3 is built from 14 residues. Trimming cost V 4 bases and J 5 bases, with 15 bases left between them. Per germline, CDR1 SGDLS and CDR2 YYNGEE. Based on the CDR3 plus reference TRBV9 and TRBJ1-1, the full variable domain is DSGVTQTPKHLITATGQRVTLRCSPRSGDLSVYWYQQSLDQGLQFLIQYYNGEERAKGNILERFSAQQFPDLHSELNLSSLELGDSALYFCASSPSSRVTEAFFGQGTRLTVV.

The V and J genes are TRBV5-1 and TRBJ2-5; D is possibly TRBD1 or TRBD2 (5 bases each). The CDR3 consists of 16 residues. V was clipped by 0 bases and J by 4 bases, with 16 bases between them. The germline CDR1 and CDR2 sequences are SGHRS and YFSETQ. The CDR3 spells CASSLGAGSGGETQYF. The CDR3 coding sequence is TGCGCCAGCAGCTTGGGCGCAGGGAGTGGGGGAGAGACCCAGTACTTC.

The chain carries TRBV11-2 and TRBJ2-1; TRBD1 is a possible D gene (5 bases). CDR1 is SGHAT, CDR2 FQNNGV, per germline. Trimming stripped 3 bases from V and 2 bases from J, with 11 bases between. CDR3 length: 15 residues. The chain's CDR3 is CASSFNADTYNEQFF. The CDR3 nucleotides read TGTGCCAGCAGCTTCAACGCGGACACCTACAATGAGCAGTTCTTC.

The chain uses TRBV19 and TRBJ1-1; 7 bases align to TRBD1. CDR1 is LNHDA, CDR2 SQIVND, per germline (reference sequence). The CDR3 totals 16 residues. V gave up 6 bases and J gave up 0 bases; unmatched junction bases: 10. CDR3 region: CASSPYRGTMNTEAFF. CDR3 nucleotides: TGTGCCAGTAGCCCTTACAGGGGAACTATGAACACTGAAGCTTTCTTT. The complete variable domain, with remaining parts taken from reference TRBV19 and TRBJ1-1, reads DGGITQSPKYLFRKEGQNVTLSCEQNLNHDAMYWYRQDPGQGLRLIYYSQIVNDFQKGDIAEGYSVSREKKESFPLTVTSAQKNPTAFYLCASSPYRGTMNTEAFFGQGTRLTVV.

V gene TRBV9 combines with J gene TRBJ2-5; D might be TRBD1 (6 bases). The DNA end is more similar to TRBJ2-7, so the J call may be wrong. Looked up from germline, CDR1 is SGDLS and CDR2 is YYNGEE. This CDR3 has 14 amino acids. In DNA, the CDR3 is TGTGCCAGCAGCGTGACAGGCGCTGGCTACGAGCAGTACTTC. The encoded protein is CASSVTGAGYEQYF.

This clone was counted a few times. This chain joins TRBV9 and TRBJ2-4; D gene uncertain. Trimming took 3 bases from V and 1 from J, leaving 2 bases between them. Germline values: CDR1 SGDLS, CDR2 YYNGEE. The CDR3 totals 12 residues. In DNA form, the CDR3 reads TGTGCCAGCAGCGGCGCCAAAAACATTCAGTACTTC. Translating it yields CASSGAKNIQYF.

The J gene is TRBJ2-2, the V gene TRBV11-2, with a possible D match to TRBD1 (5 bases). CDR3 length: 14 amino acids. Germline V gene data show CDR1 as SGHAT and CDR2 as FQNNGV. V lost 5 bases to trimming and J lost 7 bases, with 14 bases between them. For the CDR3, the DNA is TGTGCCAGCAGCCGCTTCAGGGCTAGCGGGGAGCTGTTTTTT. It specifies CASSRFRASGELFF.

This chain uses TRBV30 with TRBJ1-1; 8 positions match TRBD1. The CDR3 has 13 amino acids. The V gene end was trimmed by 7 bases and the J gene end by 0 bases; junction bases not matched to a gene: 4. The germline gives CDR1 GTSNPN, CDR2 SVGIG (reference sequence). CDR3 in DNA: TGTGCCTACAGGGGGACCATGAACACTGAAGCTTTCTTT. Translated, it gives CAYRGTMNTEAFF.

The J gene is TRBJ2-5, the V gene TRBV7-8, with D perhaps matching TRBD2 (6 bases). CDR1 is SGHVS and CDR2 is FQNEAQ in the germline V gene. The CDR3 spans 15 residues. V was shortened by 5 bases and J by 1 base, with 14 bases between the two germline ends. This CDR3 reads CASSPRSGLQETQYF. The CDR3 nucleotides are TGTGCCAGCAGCCCCCGAAGCGGGCTCCAAGAGACCCAGTACTTC.

The rearrangement uses TRBV10-3 and TRBJ2-5; 7 bases fit TRBD1. With V trimmed by 6 bases and J by 2 bases, 6 bases remained unmatched. Germline V gives CDR1 ENHRY, CDR2 SYGVKD. The CDR3 runs 14 residues. This CDR3 reads CAIRGTVLQETQYF. Here the CDR3 DNA reads TGTGCCATCAGAGGGACAGTCCTTCAAGAGACCCAGTACTTC.

This clone was counted a single time. The chain is built from TRBV19 and TRBJ2-7, with D perhaps TRBD2 (6 bases). V lost 2 bases to trimming and J lost 6 bases, with 14 bases between them. The CDR3 is 14 amino acids. In germline, CDR1 is LNHDA, CDR2 SQIVND (reference sequence). Here the CDR3 reads CASSITGGSAEQYF. In DNA form, the CDR3 reads TGTGCCAGTAGTATAACCGGGGGTAGCGCCGAGCAGTACTTC.

This clone has a handful of counts. A junction end diverges from the germline sequence, so it may reflect a read error. This rearrangement joins TRBV19 to TRBJ1-2, with D maybe TRBD1 (6 bases). The CDR3 is 14 residues long. Germline V gene lookup returns CDR1 LNHDA and CDR2 SQIVND (reference sequence). The CDR3 here is CASSLDRPIYGYTF. CDR3 nucleotide sequence: TGTGCCAGTAGTTTAGACAGGCCTATCTATGGCTACACCTTC. The full variable domain, in which reference TRBV19 and TRBJ1-2 provide the parts outside the CDR3, is DGGITQSPKYLFRKEGQNVTLSCEQNLNHDAMYWYRQDPGQGLRLIYYSQIVNDFQKGDIAEGYSVSREKKESFPLTVTSAQKNPTAFYLCASSLDRPIYGYTFGSGTRLTVV.

The chain combines TRBV29-1 with TRBJ2-1, with 9 bases matching TRBD2. The V and J ends lost 5 bases and 0 bases, in that order; junction bases with no gene match: 5. The germline V gene has CDR1 SQVTM and CDR2 ANQGSEA. The CDR3 extends over 15 amino acids. CDR3: CSVLLAGSSYNEQFF. For the CDR3, the DNA is TGCAGCGTTCTTCTAGCGGGAAGCTCCTACAATGAGCAGTTCTTC.

The J gene is TRBJ2-7, the V gene TRBV4-1; 7 positions match TRBD1. This CDR3 comprises 13 residues. The V gene's germline CDR1 is MGHRA and CDR2 YSYEKL. V gave up 5 bases and J gave up 3 bases; unmatched junction bases: 4. Here the CDR3 reads CASSRDSHYEQYF. The CDR3 bases are TGCGCCAGCAGCAGGGACAGTCACTACGAGCAGTACTTC.

The J gene is TRBJ2-7, the V gene TRBV19, with TRBD1 matching over 7 bases. The CDR3 is made up of 13 amino acids. Per the germline V gene, CDR1 is LNHDA and CDR2 is SQIVND (reference sequence). J lost 2 bases, V lost 5 bases, and 3 bases had no gene match. The CDR3 protein is CASSLGQTYEQYF. The DNA of the CDR3 is TGTGCCAGTAGTCTGGGACAGACCTACGAGCAGTACTTC.